The rows below give T cell receptor beta chains drawn from one sample of a study of CD8 T cells in Susac syndrome. TCRdb itself ran the immunoSEQ multiplex PCR reads through MiXCR, one entry per CDR3 protein. The sample has approximately 130,000 distinct CDR3 sequences; around nine tenths are singletons. The sequencing sample was made of CD8+ T cells from PBMCs. The receptors here all came from a human donor with multiple sclerosis. Each CDR3 is given with its conserved first and last residue. D genes are given only for firm matches. Rows may omit the clone size; those that give it use once, few, many or a size class.

cdr3_aa cdr3_nt v_call clone_size d_call j_call
CSAPSDGGGYTF TGCAGTGCTCCCTCCGACGGGGGCGGCTACACCTTC TRBV20-1 - - TRBJ1-2
CSVYRDSPDHSYNEQFF TGCAGCGTTTATCGGGACTCACCTGATCACTCCTACAATGAGCAGTTCTTC TRBV29-1 - - TRBJ2-1
CASSLARFNEQFF TGCGCCAGCAGCTTGGCCCGTTTCAATGAGCAGTTCTTC TRBV5-1 once - TRBJ2-1
CASSTNWDTQYF TGTGCCAGCAGCACCAACTGGGATACGCAGTATTTT TRBV7-9 - - TRBJ2-3
CASSTDYSAGGEQYF TGTGCCAGCAGCACCGACTACAGTGCTGGGGGAGAGCAGTACTTC TRBV7-9 - - TRBJ2-7
CASSFQVPSQFF TGTGCCAGCAGCTTTCAAGTCCCCTCGCAGTTCTTC TRBV13 - - TRBJ2-1
CASTSNLYNEQFF TGTGCCAGCACCTCGAACTTATACAATGAGCAGTTCTTC TRBV27 - - TRBJ2-1
CASSYSSSATEAFF TGTGCCAGCAGTTATTCCTCATCGGCCACTGAAGCTTTCTTT TRBV6-5 - - TRBJ1-1
CAWSLGMGEKLFF TGTGCCTGGAGTCTCGGCATGGGTGAAAAACTGTTTTTT TRBV30 - - TRBJ1-4
CASSHRLAGGSDTQYF TGCGCCAGCAGCCATAGACTAGCGGGAGGCTCTGATACGCAGTATTTT TRBV4-3 few TRBD2 TRBJ2-3
CASSQSSTGTPYGYTF TGTGCCAGCAGCCAATCCTCGACAGGGACCCCCTATGGCTACACCTTC TRBV7-9 - TRBD1 TRBJ1-2